This T cell receptor (beta chain) was sequenced in a study of T-cell reconstitution after alpha-beta-depleted transplantation in children. Study-level findings and limits: Some patients' high day-60 TCRbeta diversity was attributed to recipient cells surviving conditioning. Counts and diversity of T cells one year after transplant came mostly from newly produced T cells.

The CDR3 has 14 amino acids. Germline values: CDR1 SGHTA, CDR2 FQGNSA. V was pared by 6 bases and J by 6 bases, with 14 bases between. For this clonotype: Its antigen is still unknown.

Preparation of the TCRbeta library used unique molecular identifiers. Using its own MiXCR run on the PCR reads, TCRdb lists one record per CDR3 protein. Of approximately 1,000,000 distinct CDR3 sequences listed, less than 30% are singletons. The chain combines TRBV7-2 with TRBJ2-2; tentative D call: TRBD1 (6 bases). This sequence originates from a boy under three years old who had a stem cell transplant for SCID, so the T cells may come from the graft donor. The sequenced sample was PBMCs, mostly from graft donor cells, obtained 360 days after TCRalphabeta/CD19-depleted stem cell transplant. DNA of the CDR3: TGTGCCAGCAGGCAACAGGGATCGGCCGGGGAGCTGTTTTTT. Amino acids: CASRQQGSAGELFF.